Described below is a single T cell receptor (beta chain) sequence and its context. Germline lookup yields CDR1 SGHNT and CDR2 YYREEE (reference sequence). The CDR3 sequence is 13 residues long. V lost 0 bases to trimming and J lost 0 bases, with 4 bases between them. The table came from immunoSEQ multiplex PCR; TCRdb's copy has only in-frame clones and leaves some out. The table has over 30,000 clones, roughly 90% seen once. This sample is part of a study of blood T cell repertoires in COVID-19. This chain connects TRBV5-4 to TRBJ2-7; D uncertain. The sequenced material came from peripheral blood. This TCR derives from a human donor in a cohort sampled during active COVID-19. The CDR3 DNA reads TGTGCCAGCAGCTTGGACACCTCCTACGAGCAGTACTTC. Residues: CASSLDTSYEQYF.